Described below is a single T cell receptor beta chain sequence and its context. Its antigen remains unknown. Though nominally healthy at sampling, donors likely had unrecorded immune exposures. The sample comes from a study of cytomegalovirus exposure and HLA in healthy donors. Study conclusions and caveats: Analysis was carried out at a later point, and it linked a missense DCLRE1C variant to TCR beta V- and J-gene trimming. What was likely a sequencing artifact was a cluster of highly shared sequence variants. It was taken for granted in presence/absence analyses that sequencing depth across donors was roughly uniform.

A multiplex PCR was run with 60 Vbeta primers and 13 Jbeta primers. Method: immunoSEQ multiplex PCR; TCRdb's copy keeps in-frame clones and lacks some. This sample's table has roughly 50,000 clones. With 1 base clipped from V and 8 bases from J, the junction kept 13 bases outside the gene matches. Germline V CDR1 and CDR2: MNHEY, SMNVEV (reference sequence). This CDR3 has 17 residues. This rearrangement joins TRBV27 to TRBJ1-4; 7 bases agree with TRBD1. This TCR was recovered from a man between 35 and 55 years old in good health and CMV-seropositive. The source material was PBMCs. The DNA of the CDR3 is TGTGCCAGCAGTTTATTCCCCTTAACAGGGGTGGGAGAAAAACTGTTTTTT. Translated, it gives CASSLFPLTGVGEKLFF. Together with reference TRBV27 and TRBJ1-4, the CDR3 gives the full variable domain: EAQVTQNPRYLITVTGKKLTVTCSQNMNHEYMSWYRQDPGLGLRQIYYSMNVEVTDKGDVPEGYKVSRKEKRNFPLILESPSPNQTSLYFCASSLFPLTGVGEKLFFGSGTQLSVL.